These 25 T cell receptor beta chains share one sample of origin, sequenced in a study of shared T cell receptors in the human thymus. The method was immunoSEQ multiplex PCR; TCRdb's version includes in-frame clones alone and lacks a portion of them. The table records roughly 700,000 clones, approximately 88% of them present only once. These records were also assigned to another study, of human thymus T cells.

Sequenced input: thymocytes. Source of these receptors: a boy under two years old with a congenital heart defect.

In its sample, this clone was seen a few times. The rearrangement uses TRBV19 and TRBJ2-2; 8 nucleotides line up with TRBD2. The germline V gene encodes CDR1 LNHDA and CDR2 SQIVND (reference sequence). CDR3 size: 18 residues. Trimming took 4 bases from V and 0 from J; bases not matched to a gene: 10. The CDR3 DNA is TGTGCCAGTAGTAGAGTTCCGGGAGGGAACCCGAACACCGGGGAGCTGTTTTTT. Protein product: CASSRVPGGNPNTGELFF.

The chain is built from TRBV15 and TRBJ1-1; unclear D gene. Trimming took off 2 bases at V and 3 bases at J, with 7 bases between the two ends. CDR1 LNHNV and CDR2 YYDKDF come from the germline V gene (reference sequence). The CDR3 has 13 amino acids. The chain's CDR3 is CATSRPVHTEAFF. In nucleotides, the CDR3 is TGTGCCACCAGCAGACCAGTACACACTGAAGCTTTCTTT.

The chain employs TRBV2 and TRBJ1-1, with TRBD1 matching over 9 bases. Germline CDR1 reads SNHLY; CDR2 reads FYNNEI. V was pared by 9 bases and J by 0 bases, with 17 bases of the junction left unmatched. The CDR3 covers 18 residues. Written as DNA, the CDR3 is TGTGCCAGGCAGGCCCCGGGACAGGGAGCTCCCGTGAACACTGAAGCTTTCTTT. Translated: CARQAPGQGAPVNTEAFF.

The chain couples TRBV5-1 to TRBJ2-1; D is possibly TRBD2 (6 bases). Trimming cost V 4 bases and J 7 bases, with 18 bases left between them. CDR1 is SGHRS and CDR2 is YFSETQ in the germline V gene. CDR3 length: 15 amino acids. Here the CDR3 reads CASSPTNRERNEQFF. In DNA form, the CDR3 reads TGCGCCAGCAGCCCTACCAATCGGGAGAGGAATGAGCAGTTCTTC.

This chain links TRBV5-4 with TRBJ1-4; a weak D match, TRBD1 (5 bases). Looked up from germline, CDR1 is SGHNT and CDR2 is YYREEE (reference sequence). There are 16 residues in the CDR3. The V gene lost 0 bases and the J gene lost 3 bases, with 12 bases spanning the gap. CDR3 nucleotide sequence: TGTGCCAGCAGCTTGGCCCGGGCAGGGCCTAATGAAAAACTGTTTTTT. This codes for CASSLARAGPNEKLFF.

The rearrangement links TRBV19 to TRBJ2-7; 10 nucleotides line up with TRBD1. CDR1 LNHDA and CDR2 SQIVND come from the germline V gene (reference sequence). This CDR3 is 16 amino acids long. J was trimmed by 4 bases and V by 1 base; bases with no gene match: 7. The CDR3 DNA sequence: TGTGCCAGTAGTATAGGAGGCGACAGGGGGCTGTACGAGCAGTACTTC. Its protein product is CASSIGGDRGLYEQYF.

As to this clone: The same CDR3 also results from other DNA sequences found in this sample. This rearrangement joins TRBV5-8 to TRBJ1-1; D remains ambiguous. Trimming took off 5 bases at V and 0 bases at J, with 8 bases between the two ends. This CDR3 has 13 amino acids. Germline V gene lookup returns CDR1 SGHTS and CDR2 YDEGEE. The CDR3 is CASSLSLNTEAFF. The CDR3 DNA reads TGTGCCAGCAGTCTAAGCCTGAACACTGAAGCTTTCTTT.

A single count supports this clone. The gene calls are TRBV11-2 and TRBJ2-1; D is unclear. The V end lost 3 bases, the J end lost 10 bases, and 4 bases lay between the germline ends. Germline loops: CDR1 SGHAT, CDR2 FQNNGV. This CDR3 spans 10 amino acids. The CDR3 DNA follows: TGTGCCAGCAGCTTCCAAGAGCAGTTCTTC. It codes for CASSFQEQFF.

The CDR3 DNA reads as TGTGCCACCAGCAGAGATCTCAGGGGCCCCCACGAGCAGTACTTC. Amino acid sequence: CATSRDLRGPHEQYF. The J gene is TRBJ2-7, the V gene TRBV15, with a tentative D call TRBD1 (6 bases). Germline CDR1 reads LNHNV; CDR2 reads YYDKDF (reference sequence). This CDR3 comprises 15 residues. Trimming cost V 0 bases and J 5 bases, with 14 bases left between them.

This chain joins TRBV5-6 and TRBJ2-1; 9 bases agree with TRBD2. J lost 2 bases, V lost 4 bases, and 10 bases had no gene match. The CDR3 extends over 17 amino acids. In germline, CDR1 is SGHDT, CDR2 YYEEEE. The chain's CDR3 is CASSIHSGREAYNEQFF. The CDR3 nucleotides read TGTGCCAGCAGCATTCATAGCGGGAGAGAGGCCTACAATGAGCAGTTCTTC.

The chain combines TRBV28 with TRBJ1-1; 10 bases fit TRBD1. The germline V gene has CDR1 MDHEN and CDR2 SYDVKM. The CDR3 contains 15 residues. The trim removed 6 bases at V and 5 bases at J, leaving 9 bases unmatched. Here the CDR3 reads CASSTGTGEKTEAFF. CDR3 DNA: TGTGCCAGCAGCACTGGGACAGGGGAGAAAACTGAAGCTTTCTTT.

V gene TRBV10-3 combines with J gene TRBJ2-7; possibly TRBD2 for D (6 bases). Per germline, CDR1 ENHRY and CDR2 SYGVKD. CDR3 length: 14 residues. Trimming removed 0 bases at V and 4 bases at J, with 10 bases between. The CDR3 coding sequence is TGTGCCATCAGTGAGTCTTGGCGGGAATACGAGCAGTACTTC. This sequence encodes CAISESWREYEQYF.

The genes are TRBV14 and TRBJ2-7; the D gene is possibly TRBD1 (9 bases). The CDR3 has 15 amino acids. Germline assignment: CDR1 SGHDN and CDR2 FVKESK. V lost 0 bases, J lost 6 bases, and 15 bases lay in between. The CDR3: CASSQDDRGTSEQYF. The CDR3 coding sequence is TGTGCCAGCAGCCAAGATGACAGGGGGACTAGCGAGCAGTACTTC. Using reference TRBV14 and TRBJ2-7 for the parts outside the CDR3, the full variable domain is EAGVTQFPSHSVIEKGQTVTLRCDPISGHDNLYWYRRVMGKEIKFLLHFVKESKQDESGMPNNRFLAERTGGTYSTLKVQPAELEDSGVYFCASSQDDRGTSEQYFGPGTRLTVT.

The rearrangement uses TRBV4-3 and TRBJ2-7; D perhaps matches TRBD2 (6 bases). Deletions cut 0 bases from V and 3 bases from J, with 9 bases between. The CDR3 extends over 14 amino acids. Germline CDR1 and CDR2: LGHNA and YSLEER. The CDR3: CASSQDTRDYEQYF. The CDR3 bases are TGCGCCAGCAGCCAAGATACGCGGGACTACGAGCAGTACTTC.

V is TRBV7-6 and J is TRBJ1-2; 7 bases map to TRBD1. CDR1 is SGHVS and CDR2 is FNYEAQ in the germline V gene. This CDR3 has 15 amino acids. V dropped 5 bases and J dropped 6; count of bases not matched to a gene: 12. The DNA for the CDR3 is TGTGCCAGCAGCCAACGGCAGGGGGATTATGATGGCTACACCTTC. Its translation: CASSQRQGDYDGYTF.

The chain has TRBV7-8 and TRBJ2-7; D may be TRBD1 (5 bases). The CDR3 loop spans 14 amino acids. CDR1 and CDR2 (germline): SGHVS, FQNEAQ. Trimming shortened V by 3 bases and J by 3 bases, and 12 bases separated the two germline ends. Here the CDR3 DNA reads TGTGCCAGCAGCTTGCAGGGATTGGACTACGAGCAGTACTTC. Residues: CASSLQGLDYEQYF. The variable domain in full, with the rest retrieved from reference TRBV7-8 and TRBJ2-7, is GAGVSQSPRYKVAKRGQDVALRCDPISGHVSLFWYQQALGQGPEFLTYFQNEAQLDKSGLPSDRFFAERPEGSVSTLKIQRTQQEDSAVYLCASSLQGLDYEQYFGPGTRLTVT.

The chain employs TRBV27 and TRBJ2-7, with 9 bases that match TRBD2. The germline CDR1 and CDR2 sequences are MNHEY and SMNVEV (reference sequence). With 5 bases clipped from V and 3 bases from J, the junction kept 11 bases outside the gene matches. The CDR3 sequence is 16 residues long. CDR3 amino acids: CASSPHLASGNYEQYF. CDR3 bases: TGTGCCAGCAGTCCCCACCTGGCTAGCGGGAACTACGAGCAGTACTTC.

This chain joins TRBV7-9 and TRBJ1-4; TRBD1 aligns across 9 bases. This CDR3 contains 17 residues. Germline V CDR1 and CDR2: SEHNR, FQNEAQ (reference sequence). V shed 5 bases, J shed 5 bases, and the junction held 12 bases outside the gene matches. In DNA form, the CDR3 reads TGTGCCAGCAGCACCGGGACAGGGTTTATTCCGAATGAAAAACTGTTTTTT. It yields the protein CASSTGTGFIPNEKLFF.

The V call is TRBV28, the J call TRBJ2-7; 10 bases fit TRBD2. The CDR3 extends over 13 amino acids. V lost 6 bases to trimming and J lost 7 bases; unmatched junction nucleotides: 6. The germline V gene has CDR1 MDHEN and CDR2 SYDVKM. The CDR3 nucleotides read TGTGCCAGCAGCCCACTAGCGGGAAGAGAGCAGTACTTC. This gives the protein CASSPLAGREQYF.

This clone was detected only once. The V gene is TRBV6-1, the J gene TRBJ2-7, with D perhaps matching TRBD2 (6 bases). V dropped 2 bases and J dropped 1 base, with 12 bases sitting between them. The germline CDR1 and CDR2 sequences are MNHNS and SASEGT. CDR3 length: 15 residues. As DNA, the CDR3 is TGTGCCAGCAGTGAACAGGCTAGCGCGTCCTACGAGCAGTACTTC. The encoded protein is CASSEQASASYEQYF.

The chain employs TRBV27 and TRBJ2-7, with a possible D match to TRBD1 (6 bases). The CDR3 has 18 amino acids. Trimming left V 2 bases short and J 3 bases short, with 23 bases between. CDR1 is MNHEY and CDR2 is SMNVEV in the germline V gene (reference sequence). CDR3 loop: CASSLGQTGPLGNYEQYF. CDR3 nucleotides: TGTGCCAGCAGTTTAGGCCAGACAGGACCCCTGGGTAACTACGAGCAGTACTTC.

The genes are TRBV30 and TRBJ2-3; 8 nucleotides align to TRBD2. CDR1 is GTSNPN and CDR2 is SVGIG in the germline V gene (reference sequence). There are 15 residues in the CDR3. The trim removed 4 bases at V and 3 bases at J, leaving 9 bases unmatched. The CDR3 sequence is CAWIEKREMTDTQYF. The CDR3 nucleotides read TGTGCCTGGATCGAGAAGCGGGAGATGACAGATACGCAGTATTTT. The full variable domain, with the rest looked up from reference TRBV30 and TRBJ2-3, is SQTIHQWPATLVQPVGSPLSLECTVEGTSNPNLYWYRQAAGRGLQLLFYSVGIGQISSEVPQNLSASRPQDRQFILSSKKLLLSDSGFYLCAWIEKREMTDTQYFGPGTRLTVL.

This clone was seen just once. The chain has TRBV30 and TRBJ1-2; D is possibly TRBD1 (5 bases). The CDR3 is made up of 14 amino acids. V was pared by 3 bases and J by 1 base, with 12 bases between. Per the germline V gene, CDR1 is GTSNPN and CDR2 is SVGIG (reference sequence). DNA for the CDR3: TGTGCCTGGAGCACTCAGGGCCTTAACTATGGCTACACCTTC. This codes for CAWSTQGLNYGYTF.

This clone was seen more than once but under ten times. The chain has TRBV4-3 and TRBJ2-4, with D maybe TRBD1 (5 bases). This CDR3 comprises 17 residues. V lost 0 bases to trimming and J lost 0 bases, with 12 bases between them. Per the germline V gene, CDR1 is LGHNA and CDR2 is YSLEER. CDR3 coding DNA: TGCGCCAGCAGCCAAGATAGATCAGGGTTAGCCAAAAACATTCAGTACTTC. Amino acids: CASSQDRSGLAKNIQYF.

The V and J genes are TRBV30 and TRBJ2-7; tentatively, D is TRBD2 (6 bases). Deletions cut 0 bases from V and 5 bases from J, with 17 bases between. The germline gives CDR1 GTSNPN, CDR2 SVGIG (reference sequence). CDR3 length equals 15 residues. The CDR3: CAWSVPGLEGHEQYF. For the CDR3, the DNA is TGTGCCTGGAGTGTACCAGGGCTGGAGGGGCACGAGCAGTACTTC.